One and the same sample provided the 28 T cell receptor beta chains below, sequenced in a study of blood T cell repertoires in COVID-19 (dated by TCRdb to about 2020). Libraries were prepared through the immunoSEQ multiplex PCR assay. The source is immuneACCESS, and TCRdb retained only in-frame sequences with V and J called. Part of the clones is not carried over; for the studies checked, unresolved V genes explain less than half of this, and the remainder is unexplained. The table for this sample lists about 80,000 clones; 78% of them were counted only once. Roughly 15% of the sample is taken by the ten largest. What was sequenced was peripheral blood. All receptors derive from a human donor in a cohort sampled during active COVID-19.

The V and J genes are TRBV18 and TRBJ2-7; maybe TRBD2 (5 bases). The V gene's germline CDR1 is KGHSH and CDR2 LQKENI. The germline V and J ends were trimmed by 3 bases and 6 bases, with 15 bases remaining between them. This CDR3 contains 14 residues. CDR3 loop: CASSPGPGRGEQYV. CDR3 DNA: TGTGCCAGCTCACCGGGCCCCGGCCGGGGCGAGCAGTACGTC.

V is TRBV4-3 and J is TRBJ2-5, with 9 bases aligning to TRBD2. V was pared by 0 bases and J by 0 bases, with 8 bases of the junction left unmatched. Germline V gives CDR1 LGHNA, CDR2 YSLEER. CDR3 length equals 18 residues. The CDR3 DNA sequence: TGCGCCAGCAGCCAAGATCTTACCAGCGGGAGGTACCAAGAGACCCAGTACTTC. It yields the protein CASSQDLTSGRYQETQYF.

The CDR3 region is CASSQPDRGTEAFF. In DNA, the CDR3 is TGCGCCAGCAGCCAACCCGACAGGGGAACTGAAGCTTTCTTT. V is TRBV4-1 and J is TRBJ1-1, with TRBD1 matching over 8 bases. This CDR3 comprises 14 residues. The V and J ends lost 2 bases and 5 bases, in that order; junction bases with no gene match: 4. Germline loops: CDR1 MGHRA, CDR2 YSYEKL.

This clone appeared a single time. This rearrangement joins TRBV4-1 to TRBJ2-7; TRBD2 matches 11 bases. This CDR3 has 16 amino acids. Germline V gives CDR1 MGHRA, CDR2 YSYEKL. V was pared by 1 base and J by 4 bases, with 6 bases of the junction left unmatched. CDR3 in DNA: TGCGCCAGCAGCCAAGTATATAGCGGGGGGGGATACGAGCAGTACTTC. The encoded protein is CASSQVYSGGGYEQYF.

The J gene is TRBJ1-3, the V gene TRBV9; tentatively, D is TRBD1 (5 bases). V lost 4 bases to trimming and J lost 2 bases, with 16 bases between them. The germline V gene has CDR1 SGDLS and CDR2 YYNGEE. The CDR3 is 16 amino acids. The CDR3 nucleotides read TGTGCCAGCAGCCCCCGTAGCGGGGGGGCTGGAAACACCATATATTTT. Translating it yields CASSPRSGGAGNTIYF.

V is TRBV5-1 and J is TRBJ2-3, with D possibly matching TRBD2 (6 bases). V gave up 3 bases and J gave up 4 bases, with 9 bases separating them. The V gene's germline CDR1 is SGHRS and CDR2 YFSETQ. The CDR3 has 13 residues. The CDR3 loop reads CASSWGVPDTQYF. In DNA form, the CDR3 reads TGCGCCAGCAGCTGGGGGGTCCCAGATACGCAGTATTTT. Combining the CDR3 with reference TRBV5-1 and TRBJ2-3 gives the whole variable domain KAGVTQTPRYLIKTRGQQVTLSCSPISGHRSVSWYQQTPGQGLQFLFEYFSETQRNKGNFPGRFSGRQFSNSRSEMNVSTLELGDSALYLCASSWGVPDTQYFGPGTRLTVL.

The chain joins TRBV28 to TRBJ2-2, with 9 nucleotides matching TRBD2. With V trimmed by 11 bases and J by 3 bases, 10 bases remained unmatched. CDR3 size: 15 residues. Germline V CDR1 and CDR2: MDHEN, SYDVKM. CDR3 sequence reads: CARGGGLGYTGELFF. The DNA of the CDR3 is TGTGCCCGCGGGGGGGGATTAGGTTACACCGGGGAGCTGTTTTTT. Combining the CDR3 with reference TRBV28 and TRBJ2-2 gives the whole variable domain DVKVTQSSRYLVKRTGEKVFLECVQDMDHENMFWYRQDPGLGLRLIYFSYDVKMKEKGDIPEGYSVSREKKERFSLILESASTNQTSMYLCARGGGLGYTGELFFGEGSRLTVL.

The chain recombines TRBV11-2 with TRBJ2-7, with 7 nucleotides matching TRBD2. Germline V gene data show CDR1 as SGHAT and CDR2 as FQNNGV. V was pared by 2 bases and J by 6 bases, with 4 bases of the junction left unmatched. The CDR3 consists of 13 residues. The CDR3 DNA reads TGTGCCAGCAGCTTATATCCGGGGGGCGAGCAGTACTTC. It is translated as CASSLYPGGEQYF.

The rearrangement uses TRBV11-2 and TRBJ2-5; a weak D match, TRBD2 (6 bases). From germline, CDR1 is SGHAT and CDR2 FQNNGV. The CDR3 runs to 15 residues. With 2 bases removed from V and 5 bases from J, the gap between germline ends came to 15 bases. The CDR3 loop reads CASSLHLLAGETQYF. CDR3 coding DNA: TGTGCCAGCAGCTTACACCTACTAGCTGGGGAGACCCAGTACTTC.

The chain joins TRBV7-9 to TRBJ2-5, with D perhaps TRBD2 (6 bases). This CDR3 spans 14 amino acids. Germline V CDR1 and CDR2: SEHNR, FQNEAQ (reference sequence). Trimming stripped 3 bases from V and 0 bases from J, with 8 bases between. This CDR3 reads CASSLSGDQETQYF. CDR3 bases: TGTGCCAGCAGCTTGTCGGGGGACCAAGAGACCCAGTACTTC.

The chain links TRBV10-3 to TRBJ2-3, with TRBD1 identical over 7 bases. This CDR3 has 14 residues. Germline lookup yields CDR1 ENHRY and CDR2 SYGVKD. V was pared by 5 bases and J by 4 bases, with 6 bases of the junction left unmatched. The CDR3 spells CAISYKGAADTQYF. DNA for the CDR3: TGTGCCATCAGTTATAAGGGGGCGGCAGATACGCAGTATTTT.

The sample holds a few counts of this clone. The CDR3 loop is CASSLVGAAYNSPLHF. CDR3 sequence (DNA): TGCGCCAGCAGCTTGGTGGGGGCGGCCTATAATTCACCCCTCCACTTT. The chain employs TRBV5-1 and TRBJ1-6; the D gene is possibly TRBD1 (6 bases). The ends were cut back, 0 bases at V and 2 bases at J, with 9 bases in the middle. This CDR3 contains 16 residues. Per germline, CDR1 SGHRS and CDR2 YFSETQ.

This clone was counted between two and nine times. The rearrangement joins TRBV25-1 to TRBJ1-1; D perhaps matches TRBD1 (6 bases). The germline CDR1 and CDR2 sequences are MGHDK and SYGVNS. The CDR3 is 13 residues long. Trimming took 4 bases from V and 4 from J, leaving 10 bases between them. This CDR3 is CASSVTGFTEAFF. The DNA for the CDR3 is TGTGCCAGCAGTGTTACAGGGTTCACTGAAGCTTTCTTT.

The chain carries TRBV15 and TRBJ2-2; 8 nucleotides line up with TRBD2. Per the germline V gene, CDR1 is LNHNV and CDR2 is YYDKDF (reference sequence). CDR3 size: 14 residues. After removal of 3 bases from V and 7 bases from J, the junction contained 4 bases not matched to a gene. The CDR3 DNA is TGTGCCACCAGCAGCCAGCGGGAGATCGGGGAGCTGTTTTTT. It translates to CATSSQREIGELFF.

CDR3 protein: CSASLGSDTGELFF. The CDR3 region has the DNA TGCAGTGCTAGTCTCGGGAGCGACACCGGGGAGCTGTTTTTT. The chain combines TRBV20-1 with TRBJ2-2; perhaps TRBD2 as D (6 bases). This CDR3 is 14 amino acids long. Germline CDR1 DFQATT, CDR2 SNEGSKA (reference sequence). The V gene lost 3 bases and the J gene lost 3 bases, with 11 bases spanning the gap.

V is TRBV9 and J is TRBJ1-3, with D perhaps TRBD1 (6 bases). The CDR3 totals 13 residues. Germline V gives CDR1 SGDLS, CDR2 YYNGEE. The germline V and J ends were trimmed by 4 bases and 3 bases, with 8 bases remaining between them. CDR3 sequence reads: CASSTDSGNTIYF. The CDR3 bases are TGTGCCAGCAGCACGGACAGTGGAAACACCATATATTTT.

The V gene is TRBV11-2, the J gene TRBJ2-3; TRBD1 agrees at 11 bases. CDR3 length equals 15 residues. After removal of 4 bases from V and 4 bases from J, the junction contained 4 bases not matched to a gene. The germline V gene encodes CDR1 SGHAT and CDR2 FQNNGV. The CDR3 loop is CASSSWTGGADTQYF. The CDR3 nucleotides are TGTGCCAGCAGCTCCTGGACAGGGGGCGCAGATACGCAGTATTTT.

The chain employs TRBV6-2 or TRBV6-3 and TRBJ2-7; D is perhaps TRBD2 (6 bases). V was pared by 2 bases and J by 1 base, with 9 bases between. CDR3 length: 14 residues. Germline V CDR1 and CDR2: MNHEY, SVGEGT. CDR3 amino acids: CASSYLGGSYEQYV. CDR3 coding DNA: TGTGCCAGCAGTTACCTCGGAGGGTCCTACGAGCAGTACGTC.

The chain carries TRBV24-1 and TRBJ2-2; 11 bases line up with TRBD2. V shed 4 bases and J 4 bases; nucleotides not matched to a gene: 7. The CDR3 is made up of 17 amino acids. Germline CDR1 and CDR2: KGHDR and SFDVKD. The CDR3 nucleotides are TGTGCCACCAGTGACCTCCCCGGGACTAGCGGCACCGGGGAGCTGTTTTTT. Its translation is CATSDLPGTSGTGELFF.

This clone was detected only a few times. The chain uses TRBV27 and TRBJ2-7; 7 nucleotides match TRBD1. The CDR3 contains 14 residues. The V gene's germline CDR1 is MNHEY and CDR2 SMNVEV (reference sequence). V was clipped by 3 bases and J by 2 bases; unmatched bases: 4. The CDR3 DNA reads TGTGCCAGCAGTTTGGGGACAGTTCCCTACGAGCAGTACTTC. Translation gives CASSLGTVPYEQYF.

The chain joins TRBV6-1 to TRBJ1-5, with 10 bases fitting TRBD1. CDR1 is MNHNS and CDR2 is SASEGT in the germline V gene. The V segment lost 2 bases and the J segment 5 bases; nucleotides outside the gene matches: 6. The CDR3 is 16 residues long. CDR3 loop: CASSEREGQGYQPQHF. The DNA of the CDR3 is TGTGCCAGCAGTGAAAGGGAGGGACAGGGGTATCAGCCCCAGCATTTT.

As DNA, the CDR3 is TGTGCCAGCAGTTACGTGACAGGGAAGGAGACCCAGTACTTC. It specifies CASSYVTGKETQYF. The chain recombines TRBV6-2 or TRBV6-3 with TRBJ2-5; TRBD1 matches at 7 bases. CDR1 and CDR2 from the germline V gene are MNHEY and SVGEGT. V shed 2 bases and J 5 bases; nucleotides not matched to a gene: 5. This CDR3 spans 14 amino acids.

The chain has TRBV7-8 and TRBJ1-6, with D possibly being TRBD1 (6 bases). This CDR3 comprises 16 residues. Germline values: CDR1 SGHVS, CDR2 FQNEAQ. Trimming took off 3 bases at V and 4 bases at J, with 13 bases between the two ends. The CDR3 coding sequence is TGTGCCAGCAGCTTCTCTGGGGGCGAGTATAATTCACCCCTCCACTTT. This encodes CASSFSGGEYNSPLHF.

A few counts support this clone. The chain employs TRBV7-9 and TRBJ2-1, with D possibly matching TRBD1 (6 bases). CDR1 and CDR2 from the germline V gene are SEHNR and FQNEAQ (reference sequence). The CDR3 loop spans 17 amino acids. Trimming pared 1 base from V and 4 bases from J, leaving 17 bases between. The CDR3 DNA reads as TGTGCCAGCAGCTTAGGTTATGGCGGACAGCCTTACAATGAGCAGTTCTTC. Encoded protein: CASSLGYGGQPYNEQFF. Based on the CDR3 plus reference TRBV7-9 and TRBJ2-1, the full variable domain is DTGVSQNPRHKITKRGQNVTFRCDPISEHNRLYWYRQTLGQGPEFLTYFQNEAQLEKSRLLSDRFSAERPKGSFSTLEIQRTEQGDSAMYLCASSLGYGGQPYNEQFFGPGTRLTVL.

The chain combines TRBV7-9 with TRBJ2-5; no definite D call. With 3 bases removed from V and 3 bases from J, the gap between germline ends came to 5 bases. CDR3 size: 12 residues. Germline V gene sequence: CDR1 SEHNR, CDR2 FQNEAQ (reference sequence). CDR3 residues: CASSFSEETQYF. CDR3 DNA sequence: TGTGCCAGCAGCTTCTCTGAAGAGACCCAGTACTTC.

V and J are TRBV5-1 and TRBJ2-2, with 9 bases matching TRBD1. Germline V lookup: CDR1 SGHRS, CDR2 YFSETQ. Trimming removed 2 bases from V and 4 bases from J; junction bases left unmatched: 3. This CDR3 spans 15 amino acids. The CDR3: CASSLQGAGTGELFF. DNA for the CDR3: TGCGCCAGCAGCTTACAGGGGGCTGGCACCGGGGAGCTGTTTTTT.

This clone was picked up many times. The rearrangement joins TRBV6-2 or TRBV6-3 to TRBJ2-3; no firm D call. Trimming removed 0 bases from V and 0 bases from J, with 4 bases in between. The CDR3 spans 14 residues. Looked up from germline, CDR1 is MNHEY and CDR2 is SVGEGT. As DNA, the CDR3 is TGTGCCAGCAGTTACTCGACTAGCACAGATACGCAGTATTTT. Its translation is CASSYSTSTDTQYF.

The chain links TRBV10-3 to TRBJ1-6; D is unclear. The CDR3 totals 16 residues. With 2 bases removed from V and 0 bases from J, the gap between germline ends came to 8 bases. From germline, CDR1 is ENHRY and CDR2 SYGVKD. The CDR3 DNA reads as TGTGCCATCAGTGAGGACATAAGCTCCTATAATTCACCCCTCCACTTT. Translating gives CAISEDISSYNSPLHF.